Below, 14 T cell receptor beta chains from the same sample are listed, as sequenced in a study of T cell clonality in common variable immunodeficiency. Profiling relied on immunoSEQ multiplex PCR, and the TCRdb table lists in-frame clones only, not all of them. There are fewer than 70,000 clones in the sample, none observed a single time. The sample consisted of peripheral blood mononuclear cells. The receptors were gathered from a person aged 18 to 75 in good health.

The sample holds many counts of this clone. Sequencing ends 3 residues short of the CDR3 end; the germline J gene provides the rest. V gene TRBV19 combines with J gene TRBJ2-1; 7 bases agree with TRBD2. There are 14 residues in the CDR3. Germline V gene sequence: CDR1 LNHDA, CDR2 SQIVND (reference sequence). The V gene end was trimmed by 5 bases and the J gene end by 6 bases; junction bases not matched to a gene: 7. This CDR3 reads CASSRGSYGNEQFF. The sequenced CDR3 bases are TGTGCCAGTAGTCGCGGGAGTTATGGCAATGAG.

In its sample, this clone was seen many times. The CDR3 reads CASSIVSGSSYNEQFF. The CDR3 bases that were read are TGTGCCAGTAGTATAGTCAGCGGGAGCTCCTACAATGAG. The rearrangement links TRBV19 to TRBJ2-1; TRBD2 matches 8 bases. The read ends 3 residues shy of where the CDR3 ends; the end is completed using the germline J gene. Germline CDR1 is LNHDA and CDR2 is SQIVND (reference sequence). V lost 1 base to trimming and J lost 0 bases; unmatched junction nucleotides: 2. The CDR3 totals 16 residues.

This clone was detected ten times or more. The CDR3 extends 3 residues past the end of the read, so its final part is completed from the germline J gene. The gene calls are TRBV7-2 and TRBJ2-3; 11 positions agree with TRBD2. V lost 6 bases and J lost 6; bases outside the gene matches: 8. Per germline, CDR1 SGHTA and CDR2 FQGNSA. CDR3 length: 15 residues. The CDR3 bases that were read are TGTGCCAGCAGACCCAACGGACTAGCGGGCGATACG. It is translated as CASRPNGLAGDT. The entire CDR3 reads CASRPNGLAGDTQYF.

This clone came up many times. Coverage ceases 3 residues before the CDR3 finishes, and the germline J gene fills in the end. The chain links TRBV5-6 to TRBJ2-7, with 13 bases matching TRBD2. With 4 bases clipped from V and 2 bases from J, the junction kept 3 bases outside the gene matches. CDR3 length: 15 amino acids. The V gene's germline CDR1 is SGHDT and CDR2 YYEEEE. Incomplete CDR3 DNA: TGTGCCAGCAGCACAACTAGCGGGAGGGCCTACGAG. This encodes CASSTTSGRAYE. In full, the CDR3 is CASSTTSGRAYEQYF.

This clone was counted ten times or more. The read ends 3 residues shy of where the CDR3 ends; the end is completed using the germline J gene. The J gene is TRBJ2-7, the V gene TRBV19; TRBD2 might be the D (6 bases). CDR3 size: 16 residues. Trimming shortened V by 5 bases and J by 2 bases, and 19 bases separated the two germline ends. CDR1 and CDR2 from the germline V gene are LNHDA and SQIVND (reference sequence). CDR3 sequence reads: CASSPRRSGVPYEQYF. The CDR3 bases that were read are TGTGCCAGTAGTCCTCGTAGGTCGGGGGTTCCCTACGAG.

This clone showed up just a few times. The CDR3 end lies 3 residues beyond the end of the read and is filled in from the germline J gene. The chain joins TRBV10-2 to TRBJ2-5, with a possible D match to TRBD2 (5 bases). Germline V gene data show CDR1 as WSHSY and CDR2 as SAAADI. CDR3 length: 15 amino acids. Trimming removed 3 bases from V and 2 bases from J, with 13 bases in between. The CDR3 region is CASSDAQRIQETQYF. The covered CDR3 bases are TGCGCCAGCAGTGATGCTCAGCGGATACAAGAGACC.

This clone was detected many times. An end of the junction does not agree with germline; a read error may underlie this. Sequencing ends 3 residues short of the CDR3 end; the germline J gene provides the rest. V and J are TRBV10-3 and TRBJ2-7; no reliable D call. Per germline, CDR1 ENHRY and CDR2 SYGVKD. This CDR3 contains 10 residues. Partial CDR3 DNA: TGTGCCATCAGGTCCTTCGAG. Amino acid sequence: CAIRSFE. The full CDR3 sequence reads CAIRSFEQYF.

This clone was counted at least ten times. The sequenced fragment ends 3 residues before the CDR3 boundary, so the rest is inferred from the germline J gene. The chain joins TRBV5-1 to TRBJ2-3; TRBD2 matches at 9 bases. The CDR3 runs 17 residues. Germline CDR1 is SGHRS and CDR2 is YFSETQ. The V segment lost 0 bases and the J segment 5 bases; nucleotides outside the gene matches: 10. Incomplete CDR3 DNA: TGCGCCAGCAGCTTGGCCCTGCGGGAGGGCCTTGTAGATACG. Residues: CASSLALREGLVDT. The whole CDR3 sequence reads CASSLALREGLVDTQYF.

This clone was seen ten or more times. The CDR3 extends 3 residues past the end of the read, so its final part is completed from the germline J gene. The chain joins TRBV7-9 to TRBJ2-7, with D unclear. Germline CDR1 and CDR2: SEHNR and FQNEAQ (reference sequence). V was trimmed by 5 bases and J by 2 bases, leaving 13 bases between them. The CDR3 sequence is 14 residues long. The DNA read from the CDR3 is TGTGCCAGCAGCCTCGTCGGCGGTGCCTACGAG. Amino acids: CASSLVGGAYE. The complete CDR3 reads CASSLVGGAYEQYF.

This clone was seen many times. The CDR3 is cut off 3 residues early in the read; its end comes from the germline J gene. The V gene is TRBV20-1, the J gene TRBJ2-7, with TRBD1 as a possible D gene (6 bases). Germline-derived CDR1 and CDR2 are DFQATT and SNEGSKA (reference sequence). V dropped 0 bases and J dropped 2 bases, with 20 bases sitting between them. This CDR3 has 17 amino acids. CDR3 DNA, as far as it was read: TGCAGTGCTAGAGATCGTTTGGGCAGGGGTTCAACCTACGAG. This encodes CSARDRLGRGSTYE. In full, the CDR3 is CSARDRLGRGSTYEQYF.

There are many counts of this clone. The read ends 3 residues before the CDR3 terminus; that terminus is restored from the germline J gene. This chain links TRBV11-3 with TRBJ2-1; 9 bases fit TRBD1. The junction had 6 bases not matched to a gene; V was cut back by 3 bases and J by 6 bases. The CDR3 has 15 amino acids. CDR1 SGHNT and CDR2 YENEEA come from the germline V gene. The DNA read from the CDR3 is TGTGCCAGCAGCTTTGGACAGGGGATGACCAATGAG. It encodes CASSFGQGMTNE. In full, the CDR3 reads CASSFGQGMTNEQFF.

This clone was counted at least ten times. The CDR3 goes on 3 residues after the read ends, and that part is filled in from the germline J gene. This chain uses TRBV4-1 with TRBJ1-2; the D gene is possibly TRBD1 (6 bases). Germline-derived CDR1 and CDR2 are MGHRA and YSYEKL. The CDR3 loop spans 15 amino acids. V was cut by 1 base and J by 4 bases, with 13 bases left in between. CDR3 amino acids: CASSQVGGAFYGYTF. The sequenced part of the CDR3 DNA is TGCGCCAGCAGCCAAGTTGGGGGGGCCTTCTATGGC.

This clone was observed many times. This CDR3 reads CASSLYPEGDEQYF. Incomplete CDR3 DNA: TGTGCCAGCAGCTTGTACCCGGAGGGGGACGAG. The chain carries TRBV7-2 and TRBJ2-7, with D perhaps TRBD1 or TRBD2 (6 bases each). The read ends 3 residues early relative to the CDR3; the germline J gene fills the gap. The CDR3 spans 14 residues. Germline V CDR1 and CDR2: SGHTA, FQGNSA. Trimming shortened V by 3 bases and J by 5 bases, and 14 bases separated the two germline ends.

This clone was seen a few times. Read sequence stops 3 residues before the CDR3 end, and the germline J gene provides the missing end. The rearrangement uses TRBV13 and TRBJ1-1; D is ambiguous. CDR1 and CDR2 from the germline V gene are PRHDT and FYEKMQ (reference sequence). Trimming shortened V by 5 bases and J by 3 bases, and 4 bases separated the two germline ends. CDR3 size: 11 residues. This CDR3 reads CASSRDTEAFF. The sequenced part of the CDR3 DNA is TGTGCCAGCAGCCGTGACACTGAA.